This T cell receptor beta chain was sequenced during a study of control samples from healthy donors and cancer patients. Profiled with immunoSEQ multiplex PCR; TCRdb holds only in-frame clones, not every one. The sample has about 70,000 clones, under 90% seen once. Germline V lookup: CDR1 SGHRS, CDR2 YFSETQ. V was clipped by 3 bases and J by 0 bases; unmatched bases: 15. The CDR3 sequence is 19 residues long. This receptor was taken from a man over 45 in good health. This rearrangement joins TRBV5-1 to TRBJ2-1; 7 nucleotides match TRBD2. The sequenced sample consisted of blood. This chain's CDR3 is CASSSFPRGEASSYNEQFF. As DNA, the CDR3 is TGCGCCAGCAGCTCCTTTCCCCGGGGGGAAGCGAGCTCCTACAATGAGCAGTTCTTC.